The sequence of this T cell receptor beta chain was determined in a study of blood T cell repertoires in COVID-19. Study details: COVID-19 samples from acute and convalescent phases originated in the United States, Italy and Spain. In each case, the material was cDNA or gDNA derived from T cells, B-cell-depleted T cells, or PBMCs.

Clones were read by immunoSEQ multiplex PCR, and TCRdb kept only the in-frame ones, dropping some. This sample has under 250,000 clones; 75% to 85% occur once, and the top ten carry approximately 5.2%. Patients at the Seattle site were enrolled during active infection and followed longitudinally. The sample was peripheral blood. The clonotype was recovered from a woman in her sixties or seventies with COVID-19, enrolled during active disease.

The CDR3 protein is CSVPTGSSYEQYF. CDR3 nucleotides: TGCAGCGTTCCGACAGGGAGCTCCTACGAGCAGTACTTC. This chain links TRBV29-1 with TRBJ2-7, with 7 nucleotides matching TRBD1. The CDR3 extends over 13 amino acids. Germline values: CDR1 SQVTM, CDR2 ANQGSEA. Trimming cost V 5 bases and J 0 bases; bases outside gene matches: 4.